These 24 T cell receptor beta chains were all obtained from the same sample, sequenced in a study of OX40 agonist ivuxolimab in advanced cancers. TCRdb's table, derived via immunoSEQ multiplex PCR, lists solely in-frame clones and lacks some. The sample gives more than 60,000 clones, roughly four fifths of which show up once; around 3.5% is in the top ten. The source was CD4+ or CD8+ T cells sorted from blood, collected in a trial of the OX40 agonist ivuxolimab. The receptors here all came from an adult with an advanced solid tumor such as melanoma, head and neck, liver or kidney cancer.

V is TRBV6-4 and J is TRBJ2-6, with D hard to call. The CDR3 spans 18 residues. Trimming pared 4 bases from V and 5 bases from J, leaving 21 bases between. Per the germline V gene, CDR1 is MRHNA and CDR2 is SNTAGT. The CDR3 sequence is CASSVGYTRQSRANVLTF. The CDR3 nucleotides are TGTGCCAGCAGTGTGGGGTACACACGACAAAGTCGGGCCAACGTCCTGACTTTC.

This clone is medium-sized in the sample. The chain uses TRBV6-5 and TRBJ1-1, with a tentative D call TRBD1 (6 bases). Trimming cost V 0 bases and J 3 bases, with 11 bases left between them. The length of the CDR3 is 15 residues. Germline CDR1 MNHEY, CDR2 SVGAGI. In DNA form, the CDR3 reads TGTGCCAGCAGTTACTCGCGGACAGCGGACACTGAAGCTTTCTTT. Translation: CASSYSRTADTEAFF.

This clone is a singleton in its sample. The chain has TRBV2 and TRBJ1-5; D might be TRBD1 (5 bases). CDR3 length: 15 residues. The germline gives CDR1 SNHLY, CDR2 FYNNEI. The V end was cut by 4 bases, the J end by 4 bases, with 14 bases between. The CDR3 sequence is CASSGGPAPNQPQHF. CDR3 in DNA: TGTGCCAGCAGTGGGGGACCGGCCCCGAATCAGCCCCAGCATTTT. The variable domain in full, with the rest retrieved from reference TRBV2 and TRBJ1-5, is EPEVTQTPSHQVTQMGQEVILRCVPISNHLYFYWYRQILGQKVEFLVSFYNNEISEKSEIFDDQFSVERPDGSNFTLKIRSTKLEDSAMYFCASSGGPAPNQPQHFGDGTRLSIL.

This clone was recorded a few times. The chain carries TRBV11-1 and TRBJ2-3; TRBD1 matches 12 bases. Trimming cost V 2 bases and J 5 bases; bases outside gene matches: 11. In germline, CDR1 is SGHAT, CDR2 FQDESV (reference sequence). This CDR3 spans 18 amino acids. DNA of the CDR3: TGTGCCAGCAGCTTACCCCGCCGGGGACAGGGGGCGAGAGATACGCAGTATTTT. Encoded protein: CASSLPRRGQGARDTQYF. Based on the CDR3 plus reference TRBV11-1 and TRBJ2-3, the full variable domain is EAEVAQSPRYKITEKSQAVAFWCDPISGHATLYWYRQILGQGPELLVQFQDESVVDDSQLPKDRFSAERLKGVDSTLKIQPAELGDSAMYLCASSLPRRGQGARDTQYFGPGTRLTVL.

The chain links TRBV11-2 to TRBJ2-2; D ambiguous. V lost 5 bases and J 0 bases, leaving 13 bases between the germline ends. This CDR3 is built from 16 residues. Germline V CDR1 and CDR2: SGHAT, FQNNGV. In nucleotides, the CDR3 is TGTGCCAGCAGCCCACACTCTACAGCGAACACCGGGGAGCTGTTTTTT. Translated, it gives CASSPHSTANTGELFF.

The gene calls are TRBV11-1 and TRBJ1-3; D uncertain. Germline CDR1 is SGHAT and CDR2 is FQDESV (reference sequence). V lost 8 bases to trimming and J lost 3 bases, with 11 bases between them. The CDR3 consists of 13 residues. CDR3 loop: CASRRASGNTIYF. The CDR3 coding sequence is TGTGCCAGCCGGAGGGCAAGTGGAAACACCATATATTTT.

J is TRBJ1-2 and V is TRBV7-9; D is perhaps TRBD1 (5 bases). Trimming took 1 base from V and 0 from J, leaving 6 bases between them. The CDR3 sequence is 14 residues long. Germline V gives CDR1 SEHNR, CDR2 FQNEAQ (reference sequence). The CDR3 region is CASSLGGANYGYTF. The CDR3 region has the DNA TGTGCCAGCAGCTTAGGAGGGGCTAACTATGGCTACACCTTC.

The chain is built from TRBV5-1 and TRBJ2-7; D is unresolved. In germline, CDR1 is SGHRS, CDR2 YFSETQ. Trimming took off 0 bases at V and 3 bases at J, with 13 bases between the two ends. CDR3 size: 15 residues. CDR3 DNA sequence: TGCGCCAGCAGCTTGGAAAGCGCCCATAGCTACGAGCAGTACTTC. This encodes CASSLESAHSYEQYF.

J is TRBJ2-5 and V is TRBV5-1, with D hard to call. Germline lookup yields CDR1 SGHRS and CDR2 YFSETQ. Trimming pared 6 bases from V and 1 base from J, leaving 10 bases between. The CDR3 is 13 amino acids. The CDR3 loop reads CASNTGSQETQYF. Here the CDR3 DNA reads TGCGCCAGCAATACCGGAAGCCAAGAGACCCAGTACTTC.

This clone occurred a few times. J is TRBJ1-5 and V is TRBV28; the D is unclear. The V end lost 3 bases, the J end lost 9 bases, and 6 bases lay between the germline ends. This CDR3 contains 11 residues. CDR1 and CDR2 from the germline V gene are MDHEN and SYDVKM. CDR3 protein: CASSFTGPQHF. The CDR3 coding sequence is TGTGCCAGCAGTTTCACCGGGCCCCAGCATTTT. The full variable domain, completed using reference TRBV28 and TRBJ1-5, is DVKVTQSSRYLVKRTGEKVFLECVQDMDHENMFWYRQDPGLGLRLIYFSYDVKMKEKGDIPEGYSVSREKKERFSLILESASTNQTSMYLCASSFTGPQHFGDGTRLSIL.

This clone was counted a single time. This rearrangement joins TRBV10-3 to TRBJ2-4, with D perhaps given as TRBD1 or TRBD2 (6 bases each). The ends were cut back, 6 bases at V and 6 bases at J, with 12 bases in the middle. In germline, CDR1 is ENHRY, CDR2 SYGVKD. CDR3 length: 13 amino acids. CDR3 in DNA: TGTGCCATCAGCCTGGAGGGGGGAAACATTCAGTACTTC. The encoded protein is CAISLEGGNIQYF.

Details on this clone: At one of its ends the junction is not consistent with the germline gene, which may arise from a read error. The chain recombines TRBV7-7 with TRBJ2-5, with 8 nucleotides matching TRBD2. This CDR3 is 16 amino acids long. CDR1 is SSHAT and CDR2 is FNYEAQ in the germline V gene (reference sequence). CDR3 nucleotides: TGTGCTAGCAGCCCGGGGGGGGGCGTTGGCGAGGAGACCCAGTACTTC. Protein: CASSPGGGVGEETQYF.

V usage is TRBV6-5 and J usage is TRBJ1-1; D remains ambiguous. Germline CDR1 reads MNHEY; CDR2 reads SVGAGI. V lost 7 bases, J lost 6 bases, and 18 bases lay in between. The CDR3 runs to 14 residues. Written as DNA, the CDR3 is TGTGCCAGCAACGAAGGAACCCGACCCGCTGAAGCTTTCTTT. This sequence encodes CASNEGTRPAEAFF.

This clone was recorded a few times. V is TRBV2 and J is TRBJ1-1; a possible D gene is TRBD1 (5 bases). V was clipped by 10 bases and J by 3 bases, with 15 bases between them. The V gene's germline CDR1 is SNHLY and CDR2 FYNNEI. This CDR3 has 13 amino acids. Here the CDR3 reads CANPAGEYTEAFF. CDR3 bases: TGTGCCAACCCGGCGGGGGAGTACACTGAAGCTTTCTTT.

This clone was detected a few times. The genes are TRBV7-3 and TRBJ1-6; TRBD1 is a possible D gene (5 bases). This CDR3 has 15 amino acids. The germline CDR1 and CDR2 sequences are SGHTA and FQGTGA. Between the trimmed V and J ends, which lost 0 bases and 8 bases, there was a span of 11 bases. The CDR3 region has the DNA TGTGCCAGCAGCTTAACTCAGGGTATGGATTCACCCCTCCACTTT. Its protein product is CASSLTQGMDSPLHF.

The CDR3 coding sequence is TGTGCCAGCTCACCCCGACACGCGGACGCGGGGGACTATGGCTACACCTTC. Residues: CASSPRHADAGDYGYTF. The V gene is TRBV18, the J gene TRBJ1-2, with a tentative D call TRBD1 (5 bases). V lost 3 bases and J lost 3, with 20 bases in between. The germline CDR1 and CDR2 sequences are KGHSH and LQKENI. This CDR3 has 17 amino acids.

This clone appeared a few times. The rearrangement joins TRBV5-1 to TRBJ2-3, with D maybe TRBD2 (5 bases). Trimming pared 0 bases from V and 7 bases from J, leaving 9 bases between. Germline V gene sequence: CDR1 SGHRS, CDR2 YFSETQ. This CDR3 is built from 13 residues. CDR3 loop: CASSLAGVNTQYF. The CDR3 nucleotides read TGCGCCAGCAGCTTGGCCGGGGTGAATACGCAGTATTTT.

The V gene is TRBV28, the J gene TRBJ1-4; no definite D call. The V gene lost 8 bases and the J gene lost 5 bases, with 9 bases spanning the gap. Germline V gene sequence: CDR1 MDHEN, CDR2 SYDVKM. There are 12 residues in the CDR3. CDR3 in amino acids: CASSGRNEKLFF. The CDR3 DNA sequence: TGTGCCAGCTCGGGAAGAAATGAAAAACTGTTTTTT.

V gene TRBV28 combines with J gene TRBJ1-2, with D perhaps TRBD1 (5 bases). CDR1 is MDHEN and CDR2 is SYDVKM in the germline V gene. The V and J ends lost 3 bases and 3 bases respectively, with 8 bases between them. The CDR3 totals 13 residues. CDR3 coding DNA: TGTGCCAGCAGTTTGGGGCAGCACTATGGCTACACCTTC. This translates into CASSLGQHYGYTF.

The rearrangement links TRBV5-1 to TRBJ1-4, with D tentatively TRBD1 (5 bases). V was pared by 3 bases and J by 2 bases, with 14 bases between. The CDR3 length is 16 residues. Germline CDR1 reads SGHRS; CDR2 reads YFSETQ. The CDR3: CASSSWTGDTNEKLFF. For the CDR3, the DNA is TGCGCCAGCAGCTCTTGGACGGGGGACACTAATGAAAAACTGTTTTTT. Full variable domain (outside the CDR3, taken from reference TRBV5-1 and TRBJ1-4): KAGVTQTPRYLIKTRGQQVTLSCSPISGHRSVSWYQQTPGQGLQFLFEYFSETQRNKGNFPGRFSGRQFSNSRSEMNVSTLELGDSALYLCASSSWTGDTNEKLFFGSGTQLSVL.

J is TRBJ1-2 and V is TRBV30; no clear D gene. CDR3 length: 11 amino acids. Between the trimmed V and J ends, which lost 2 bases and 4 bases, there was a span of 5 bases. Germline lookup yields CDR1 GTSNPN and CDR2 SVGIG (reference sequence). CDR3 protein: CAWSMAYGYTF. In DNA, the CDR3 is TGTGCCTGGAGTATGGCCTATGGCTACACCTTC.

This clone was seen a single time. This sequence joins TRBV2 and TRBJ1-2, with a tentative D call TRBD1 (5 bases). The CDR3 runs 13 residues. Germline V CDR1 and CDR2: SNHLY, FYNNEI. Trimming stripped 7 bases from V and 7 bases from J, with 16 bases between. The CDR3 nucleotides read TGTGCCAGCACCGTAACGGGGCCGGGTGGCTACACCTTC. Its translation is CASTVTGPGGYTF.

In its sample, this clone was seen a few times. The chain is built from TRBV2 and TRBJ1-3; 10 bases map to TRBD1. The germline V gene encodes CDR1 SNHLY and CDR2 FYNNEI. V gave up 6 bases and J gave up 5 bases; unmatched junction bases: 4. The CDR3 extends over 14 amino acids. This CDR3 is CASSTGQGRNTIYF. DNA of the CDR3: TGTGCCAGCAGCACGGGACAGGGGAGAAACACCATATATTTT.

The chain couples TRBV5-1 to TRBJ1-4; D is ambiguous. Trimming took 6 bases from V and 0 from J, leaving 15 bases between them. The germline gives CDR1 SGHRS, CDR2 YFSETQ. The CDR3 totals 16 residues. The chain's CDR3 is CASKQGSQATNEKLFF. The DNA of the CDR3 is TGCGCCAGCAAACAAGGGAGCCAGGCAACTAATGAAAAACTGTTTTTT.